This TCR beta chain was identified during a study of shared clonotypes between healthy human individuals. The wider study: Sampling drew on donors who were a couple of women and a few men aged 18 to 49. For every donor, three CD4 naive, three CD4 memory, two CD8 naive and one CD8 memory plates were used. Regarding the study as a whole: What naive subsets generally showed was a larger estimated richness than memory subsets showed. In this cohort, only blood was sampled, and tissue repertoires likely differ.

Assay used: immunoSEQ multiplex PCR; TCRdb lists only in-frame clones, some missing. The data show roughly 2,000,000 clones, approximately 95% seen once. This clone showed up just a few times. Antigen specificity is unknown. Additional DNA sequences in this sample encode the identical CDR3. Positively selected for CCR7, the CD45RO-negative cells used as naive CD8 cells excluded terminally differentiated effector memory CD45RA+ cells. This TCR derives from a man younger than 35 in good health. Sequenced material: naive CD8+ T cells sorted from blood.

In DNA, the CDR3 is TGTGCCAGCAGTGAGAGGGGACCCTACGAGCAGTACTTC. Residues: CASSERGPYEQYF. This sequence joins TRBV6-1 and TRBJ2-7; tentatively, D is TRBD1 or TRBD2 (5 bases each). The germline V gene has CDR1 MNHNS and CDR2 SASEGT. V dropped 3 bases and J dropped 2 bases, with 8 bases sitting between them. The CDR3 has 13 residues.